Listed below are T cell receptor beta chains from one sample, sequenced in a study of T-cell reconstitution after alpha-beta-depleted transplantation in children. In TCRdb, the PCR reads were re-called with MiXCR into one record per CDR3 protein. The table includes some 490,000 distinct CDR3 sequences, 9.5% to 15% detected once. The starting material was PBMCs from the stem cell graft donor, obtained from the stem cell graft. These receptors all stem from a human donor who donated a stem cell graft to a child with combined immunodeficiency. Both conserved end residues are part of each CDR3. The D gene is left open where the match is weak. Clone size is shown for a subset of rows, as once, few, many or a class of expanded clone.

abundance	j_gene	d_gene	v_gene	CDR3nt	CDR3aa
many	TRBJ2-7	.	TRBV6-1	TGTGCCAGCAGTGATGCCCGGGACGGGACCTACGAGCAGTACTTC	CASSDARDGTYEQYF
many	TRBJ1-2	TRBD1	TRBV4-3	TGCGCCAGCAGCCAAGAGCAGGGGGCTCGTGGCTACACCTTC	CASSQEQGARGYTF
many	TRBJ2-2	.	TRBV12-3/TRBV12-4	TGTGCCAGCACCCCTTTCCCGGGGAACACCGGGGAGCTGTTTTTT	CASTPFPGNTGELFF
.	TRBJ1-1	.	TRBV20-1	TGCAGTGCTTACGGGGTGGTGGGGCTGAACACTGAAGCTTTCTTT	CSAYGVVGLNTEAFF
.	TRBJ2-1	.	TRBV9	TGTGCCAGCAGCGTAAGGTTTGCTCAGGACCTCAGTGAGCAGTTCTTC	CASSVRFAQDLSEQFF
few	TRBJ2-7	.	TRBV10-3	TGTGCCATCAGTGGGGACACCTCCTACGAGCAGTACTTC	CAISGDTSYEQYF
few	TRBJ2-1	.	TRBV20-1	TGCAGTGCTCCCTGGAGATCCTACAATGAGCAGTTCTTC	CSAPWRSYNEQFF
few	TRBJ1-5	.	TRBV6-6	TGTGCCAGCAGTACTGGGGACGGGCAGCCCCAGCATTTT	CASSTGDGQPQHF
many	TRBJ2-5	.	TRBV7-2	TGTGCCAGCAGCCCGGTTCGAGGCGAGACCCAGTACTTC	CASSPVRGETQYF
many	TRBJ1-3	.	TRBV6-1	TGTGCCAGCAGTCCTAGGGAGGATAGAGGAAACACCATATATTTT	CASSPREDRGNTIYF
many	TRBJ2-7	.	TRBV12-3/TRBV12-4	TGTGCCAGCAGTGCTGACAGCTACGAGCAGTACTTC	CASSADSYEQYF
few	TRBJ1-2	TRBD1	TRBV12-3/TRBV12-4	TGTGCCAGCAGTCTAACCCACGGACAGGAAAATGGCTACACCTTC	CASSLTHGQENGYTF
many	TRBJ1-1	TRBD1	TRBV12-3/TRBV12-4	TGTGCCAGCAGTTTAGGGGCCAGGGGGCCTACTGAAGCTTTCTTT	CASSLGARGPTEAFF
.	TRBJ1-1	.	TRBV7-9	TGTGCCAGCAGCTCGCTCAGGGGTTCCACTGAAGCTTTCTTT	CASSSLRGSTEAFF
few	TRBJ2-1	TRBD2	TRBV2	TGTGCCAGCAGGGCCCAGGTAGCGGGGTACAATGAGCAGTTCTTC	CASRAQVAGYNEQFF
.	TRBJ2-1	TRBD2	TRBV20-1	TGCAGTGCCCGGGGACTAGCGGACTACAATGAGCAGTTCTTC	CSARGLADYNEQFF
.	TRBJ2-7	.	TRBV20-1	TGCAGTGCTAGAGAGGCTAGCGACTACGAGCAGTACTTC	CSAREASDYEQYF
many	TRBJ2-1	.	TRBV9	TGTGCCAGCAGCGTAGTCAACAGTAATGAGCAGTTCTTC	CASSVVNSNEQFF
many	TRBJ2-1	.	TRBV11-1	TGTGCCAGCAGCCCAAAGAAGTGGTACAATGAGCAGTTCTTC	CASSPKKWYNEQFF
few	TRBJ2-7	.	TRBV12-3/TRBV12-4	TGTGCCAGCAGTTTATGGGGGGACCGCTACGAGCAGTACTTC	CASSLWGDRYEQYF
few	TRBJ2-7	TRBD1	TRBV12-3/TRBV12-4	TGTGCCAGCAGTTTATCTGGGACAGGGGTAACCTACGAGCAGTACTTC	CASSLSGTGVTYEQYF
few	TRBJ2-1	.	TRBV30	TGTGCCTGGAGTACTTTCACAGGGAATAATGAGCAGTTCTTC	CAWSTFTGNNEQFF
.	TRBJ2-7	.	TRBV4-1	TGCGCCAGCAGTTTAAGCGTCAGGTTAGACTCCTACGAGCAGTACTTC	CASSLSVRLDSYEQYF
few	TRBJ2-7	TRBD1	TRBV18	TGTGCCAGCTCACCGGGACAGATAGTCGAGCAGTACTTC	CASSPGQIVEQYF
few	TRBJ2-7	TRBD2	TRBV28	TGTGCCAGCAGTTTATCCGTTGGCAGCGGGGCTTACGAGCAGTACTTC	CASSLSVGSGAYEQYF
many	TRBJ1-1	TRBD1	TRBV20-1	TGCAGTGTTAACAGGGGCGACACTGAAGCTTTCTTT	CSVNRGDTEAFF
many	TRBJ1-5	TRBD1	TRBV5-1	TGCGCCAGCAGCTTTGGCAGGGGGCCCCAGGAGCCCCAGCATTTT	CASSFGRGPQEPQHF
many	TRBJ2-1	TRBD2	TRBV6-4	TGTGCCAGCAGTGACTACTTCTCGGGGGGGCCGACTGAGCAGTTCTTC	CASSDYFSGGPTEQFF
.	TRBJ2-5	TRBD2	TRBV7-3	TGTGCCAGCAGCTTAGGCGGGAGGACAGAAGAGACCCAGTACTTC	CASSLGGRTEETQYF
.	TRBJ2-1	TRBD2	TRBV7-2	TGTGCCAGCAGCTTAGGGGGGCAAGGACTAGCGTTCTTC	CASSLGGQGLAFF
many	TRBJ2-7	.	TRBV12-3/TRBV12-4	TGTGCCAGCAGTAACACGGACCCTCTAAGGGGCGAGCAGTACTTC	CASSNTDPLRGEQYF
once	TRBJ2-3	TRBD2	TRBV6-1	TGTGCCAGCAGTGACTGGACTAGCCCAGTCACAGATACGCAGTATTTT	CASSDWTSPVTDTQYF
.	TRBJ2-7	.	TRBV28	TGTGCCAGCAGTACGAACAAGGGGTTTAACGAGCAGTACTTC	CASSTNKGFNEQYF
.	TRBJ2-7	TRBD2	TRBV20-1	TGCAGTGCTTGCCCCGGGACTAGCTCCTACGAGCAGTACTTC	CSACPGTSSYEQYF
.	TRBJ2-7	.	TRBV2	TGTGCCAGCAGTGATGACGGGGAGAGGTACGAGCAGTACTTC	CASSDDGERYEQYF
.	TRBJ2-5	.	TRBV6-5	TGTGCCAGCAGTTACGCCGACAGAGGGACCCAGTACTTC	CASSYADRGTQYF
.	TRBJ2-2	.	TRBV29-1	TGCAGCGTTCAAACCCCCCCCCACGAAAACACCGGGGAGCTGTTTTTT	CSVQTPPHENTGELFF
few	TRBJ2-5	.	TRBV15	TGTGCCACCAGCAGAGTGGCAGGGCAAGAGACCCAGTACTTC	CATSRVAGQETQYF
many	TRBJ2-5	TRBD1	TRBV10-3	TGTGCCATCAGTGGATACAGGGGGCAAGGAAGAGAGACCCAGTACTTC	CAISGYRGQGRETQYF
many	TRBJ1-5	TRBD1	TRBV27	TGTGCCAGCAGTCTTACAGGGGCGGGCCAGCCCCAGCATTTT	CASSLTGAGQPQHF
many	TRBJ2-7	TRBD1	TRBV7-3	TGTGCCAGCAGCTTACCAGGACAGGTTTCTTTGGACTTC	CASSLPGQVSLDF
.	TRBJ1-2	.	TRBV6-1	TGTGCCAGCTCACAGTTTAAGGAAAACTATGGCTACACCTTC	CASSQFKENYGYTF
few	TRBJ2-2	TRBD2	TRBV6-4	TGTGCCAGCAGCTCCGGGACTACAACCGGGGAGCTGTTTTTT	CASSSGTTTGELFF
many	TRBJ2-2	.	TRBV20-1	TGCAGTGCTAGGGACTATCTTCAGGGCTACACCGGGGAGCTGTTTTTT	CSARDYLQGYTGELFF
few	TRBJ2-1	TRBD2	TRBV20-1	TGCAGTGCTAGAGATGATAGCGGGGGGAACAATGAGCAGTTCTTC	CSARDDSGGNNEQFF
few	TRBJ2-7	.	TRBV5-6	TGTGCCAGCAGCTTGTGGATGGGAAACTCCTACGAGCAGTACTTC	CASSLWMGNSYEQYF
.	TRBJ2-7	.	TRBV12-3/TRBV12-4	TGTGCCAGCAGTTTAGTGTCGGGCCACGAGCAGTACTTC	CASSLVSGHEQYF
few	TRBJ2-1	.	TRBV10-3	TGTGCCATCAGTGAGGTCCGGGATGCCGGCGAGTTCTTC	CAISEVRDAGEFF
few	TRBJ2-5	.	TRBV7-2	TGTGCCAGCAGCTTTGGCCGAGGAGAGACCCAGTACTTC	CASSFGRGETQYF
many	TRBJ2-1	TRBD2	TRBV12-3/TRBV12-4	TGTGCCAGCAGTATCCGCCTAGCGGCATCCTACAATGAGCAGTTCTTC	CASSIRLAASYNEQFF
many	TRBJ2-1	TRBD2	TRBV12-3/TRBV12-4	TGTGCCAGCAGCCCCGACCAACTAGCGGGAGGGTATAATGAGCAGTTCTTC	CASSPDQLAGGYNEQFF
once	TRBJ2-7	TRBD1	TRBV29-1	TGCAGCGTGACGGGACAGGGGTACCTCGAGCAGTACTTC	CSVTGQGYLEQYF
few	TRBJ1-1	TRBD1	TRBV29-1	TGCAGCGTTGGGACAGGGGGCAACACTGAAGCTTTCTTT	CSVGTGGNTEAFF
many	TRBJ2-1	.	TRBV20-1	TGCAGTGCTGGGCCTCGAACGGGGGACTCCTACAATGAGCAGTTCTTC	CSAGPRTGDSYNEQFF
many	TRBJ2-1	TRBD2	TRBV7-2	TGTGCCAGCAGCACCTACCTAGCGGGAACTAGACATGAGCAGTTCTTC	CASSTYLAGTRHEQFF
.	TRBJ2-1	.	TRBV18	TGTGCCAGCTCACCTTTCGTTGCACAGGGTAATGAGCAGTTCTTC	CASSPFVAQGNEQFF
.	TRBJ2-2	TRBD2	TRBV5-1	TGCGCCAGCAAAGTGGTAGCGGGGTATAACACCGGGGAGCTGTTTTTT	CASKVVAGYNTGELFF
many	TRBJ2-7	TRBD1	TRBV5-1	TGCGCCAGCAGCGGACAGGGGGCTGAGCAGTACTTC	CASSGQGAEQYF
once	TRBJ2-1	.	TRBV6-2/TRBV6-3	TGTGCCAGCAGCCCACTCGGACTTTACAATGAGCAGTTCTTC	CASSPLGLYNEQFF